The source of this T cell receptor beta chain is a study of blood T cell repertoires in COVID-19. Across the whole study: The study drew acute and convalescent COVID-19 samples from the United States, Italy and Spain. PBMCs, B-cell-depleted T cells, or T cells provided the cDNA or gDNA that made up the material.

Trimming took 7 bases from V and 6 from J, leaving 15 bases between them. The CDR3 has 13 residues. Looked up from germline, CDR1 is WSHSY and CDR2 is SAAADI. Only in-frame clones appear in the TCRdb table, and some are missing; sequencing was by immunoSEQ multiplex PCR. The data contain over 150,000 clones, around 74% of them singletons. The clonotype originates from a man in his 70s with acute or convalescent COVID-19. The J gene is TRBJ1-1, the V gene TRBV10-2; no clear D. Sequencing was performed on peripheral blood. This CDR3 is CASNSKSGAEAFF. The CDR3, as DNA: TGCGCCAGCAATTCCAAAAGCGGGGCTGAAGCTTTCTTT.